The 16 T cell receptor beta chains below were found in one sample sequenced in a study of beta chain features in type 1 diabetes. Findings and caveats of the study: The study found moderately but significantly shorter TCRB CDR3s in all four CD4+ subsets of Type 1 diabetes patients.

No antigen has been assigned to these receptors. cDNA synthesis used the whole RNA isolate, giving expressed TCRB sequences. This table comes from immunoSEQ multiplex PCR, and its TCRdb copy is limited to in-frame clones, with some not included. The repertoire includes some 700,000 clones, 10% to 15% of them detected once, and less than 0.025% sits in the top ten. Sequencing was carried out using naive CD4+ T cells from blood. The origin of the receptors is a man between 18 and 35 years old with type 1 diabetes.

The V gene is TRBV27, the J gene TRBJ1-6; no reliable D call. Per germline, CDR1 MNHEY and CDR2 SMNVEV (reference sequence). This CDR3 has 13 residues. Trimming stripped 5 bases from V and 14 bases from J, with 16 bases between. The CDR3 region has the DNA TGTGCCAGCAGTAGCAGAGTCTATGAGTCCCTCCACTTT. This gives the protein CASSSRVYESLHF.

This clone has only a few counts. The chain couples TRBV7-8 to TRBJ2-3, with D hard to call. V was pared by 1 base and J by 2 bases, with 16 bases between. The CDR3 loop spans 17 amino acids. Germline V lookup: CDR1 SGHVS, CDR2 FQNEAQ. DNA for the CDR3: TGTGCCAGCAGCTTAGTTGGTCATGTCACTGCCACAGATACGCAGTATTTT. Translation: CASSLVGHVTATDTQYF.

CDR3 in DNA: TGTGCCTGGAGTGCCCTAGGGCAGGTCAACTATGGCTACACCTTC. It yields the protein CAWSALGQVNYGYTF. This chain connects TRBV30 to TRBJ1-2; D unresolved. V was pared by 1 base and J by 2 bases, with 14 bases between. The CDR3 loop spans 15 amino acids. Germline-derived CDR1 and CDR2 are GTSNPN and SVGIG (reference sequence).

This clone was recorded a few times. The chain uses TRBV5-1 and TRBJ2-5; tentative D call: TRBD2 (6 bases). Germline V gene data show CDR1 as SGHRS and CDR2 as YFSETQ. The CDR3 totals 16 residues. V was clipped by 3 bases and J by 1 base, with 16 bases between them. The CDR3: CASSSPLAGIQETQYF. CDR3 coding DNA: TGCGCCAGCAGCTCTCCCCTGGCGGGAATCCAAGAGACCCAGTACTTC. Drawing the rest from reference TRBV5-1 and TRBJ2-5, the complete variable domain is KAGVTQTPRYLIKTRGQQVTLSCSPISGHRSVSWYQQTPGQGLQFLFEYFSETQRNKGNFPGRFSGRQFSNSRSEMNVSTLELGDSALYLCASSSPLAGIQETQYFGPGTRLLVL.

This clone occurred a few times. The gene calls are TRBV2 and TRBJ2-1, with TRBD1 matching over 7 bases. Germline loops: CDR1 SNHLY, CDR2 FYNNEI. V shed 8 bases and J 0 bases; nucleotides not matched to a gene: 1. This CDR3 spans 13 amino acids. CDR3 sequence reads: CASDRDSYNEQFF. For the CDR3, the DNA is TGTGCCAGCGACAGGGACTCCTACAATGAGCAGTTCTTC. The variable domain in full, completed from reference TRBV2 and TRBJ2-1, reads EPEVTQTPSHQVTQMGQEVILRCVPISNHLYFYWYRQILGQKVEFLVSFYNNEISEKSEIFDDQFSVERPDGSNFTLKIRSTKLEDSAMYFCASDRDSYNEQFFGPGTRLTVL.

The table lists this clone with a few counts. This chain links TRBV7-9 with TRBJ2-5; tentative D call: TRBD2 (5 bases). This CDR3 has 15 amino acids. V was pared by 4 bases and J by 1 base, with 13 bases between. Germline CDR1 reads SEHNR; CDR2 reads FQNEAQ (reference sequence). CDR3: CASSSTSGIQETQYF. In DNA, the CDR3 is TGTGCCAGCAGCTCAACCTCCGGGATCCAAGAGACCCAGTACTTC.

The CDR3 loop reads CASSQGLARKGTQYF. The CDR3 DNA is TGCGCCAGCAGCCAAGGACTAGCGCGGAAGGGTACGCAGTATTTT. The chain carries TRBV4-1 and TRBJ2-3; 8 bases are shared with TRBD2. With 1 base clipped from V and 8 bases from J, the junction kept 8 bases outside the gene matches. Germline V gene sequence: CDR1 MGHRA, CDR2 YSYEKL. The CDR3 loop spans 15 amino acids.

The chain recombines TRBV13 with TRBJ1-2, with D uncertain. V lost 5 bases and J lost 0, with 16 bases in between. Looked up from germline, CDR1 is PRHDT and CDR2 is FYEKMQ (reference sequence). This CDR3 is built from 16 residues. The CDR3 coding sequence is TGTGCCAGCAGCCGCGCCGCGGGTAGGGCTAACTATGGCTACACCTTC. Amino acid sequence: CASSRAAGRANYGYTF.

V usage is TRBV28 and J usage is TRBJ2-1, with D maybe TRBD1 (6 bases). The CDR3 has 15 amino acids. V shed 6 bases and J shed 2 bases, with 14 bases lying between them. Germline V gene lookup returns CDR1 MDHEN and CDR2 SYDVKM. CDR3 nucleotide sequence: TGTGCCAGCAGCTACGGACAGATGACCTACAATGAGCAGTTCTTC. This codes for CASSYGQMTYNEQFF.

The gene calls are TRBV5-4 and TRBJ2-1; 7 bases agree with TRBD2. The germline CDR1 and CDR2 sequences are SGHNT and YYREEE (reference sequence). The V segment lost 2 bases and the J segment 4 bases; nucleotides outside the gene matches: 6. The CDR3 sequence is 15 residues long. The DNA for the CDR3 is TGTGCCAGCAGCTTAGGGGCGGGGGTGTACAATGAGCAGTTCTTC. It specifies CASSLGAGVYNEQFF.

The CDR3 bases are TGTGCCAGCAGTGGGACGTTTGCAACTAATGAAAAACTGTTTTTT. This translates into CASSGTFATNEKLFF. The gene calls are TRBV5-6 and TRBJ1-4; D is possibly TRBD1 (5 bases). Between the trimmed V and J ends, which lost 5 bases and 0 bases, there was a span of 11 bases. Germline V CDR1 and CDR2: SGHDT, YYEEEE. The length of the CDR3 is 15 residues.

The table lists this clone with a few counts. V and J are TRBV19 and TRBJ2-7; the D gene could be TRBD1 or TRBD2 (5 bases each). Germline-derived CDR1 and CDR2 are LNHDA and SQIVND (reference sequence). CDR3 length equals 12 residues. V was trimmed by 7 bases and J by 3 bases, leaving 10 bases between them. CDR3 nucleotides: TGTGCCAGTACGGGACGGGGCTACGAGCAGTACTTC. Amino acids: CASTGRGYEQYF.

The chain links TRBV5-1 to TRBJ2-1, with 11 bases lining up with TRBD2. CDR1 and CDR2 (germline): SGHRS, YFSETQ. The CDR3 has 15 residues. After removal of 6 bases from V and 5 bases from J, the junction contained 7 bases not matched to a gene. CDR3 region: CASTTLAGGNNEQFF. The DNA of the CDR3 is TGCGCCAGCACCACCCTAGCGGGGGGAAACAATGAGCAGTTCTTC.

The chain links TRBV5-1 to TRBJ2-7, with D possibly called TRBD1 or TRBD2 (5 bases each). Germline V lookup: CDR1 SGHRS, CDR2 YFSETQ. Between the trimmed V and J ends, which lost 4 bases and 4 bases, there was a span of 12 bases. The CDR3 contains 13 residues. CDR3 in amino acids: CASSPRGQYEQYF. The CDR3 nucleotides are TGCGCCAGCAGCCCCCGGGGCCAATACGAGCAGTACTTC.

The genes are TRBV7-9 and TRBJ1-2; tentative D call: TRBD1 (5 bases). The germline V and J ends were trimmed by 5 bases and 4 bases, with 11 bases remaining between them. The CDR3 extends over 13 amino acids. The germline V gene encodes CDR1 SEHNR and CDR2 FQNEAQ (reference sequence). CDR3 residues: CASSQDGGYGYTF. The CDR3, as DNA: TGTGCCAGCAGCCAAGACGGGGGCTATGGCTACACCTTC.

The chain combines TRBV18 with TRBJ2-5; 8 nucleotides agree with TRBD1. From germline, CDR1 is KGHSH and CDR2 LQKENI. V shed 2 bases and J 5 bases; nucleotides not matched to a gene: 4. CDR3 size: 14 residues. The CDR3 DNA follows: TGTGCCAGCTCACCATCAGGGGGCGTGGAGACCCAGTACTTC. As protein: CASSPSGGVETQYF.